One TCR beta chain is described in this entry. The entry originates in a study of T cell changes during pregnancy in multiple sclerosis. Libraries were prepared by immunoSEQ multiplex PCR; TCRdb keeps only in-frame clonotypes and omits some of them. The table shows 90,000 or so clones, with 92% occurring only once. Germline CDR1 MNHEY, CDR2 SVGAGI. The V end was cut by 7 bases, the J end by 5 bases, with 14 bases between. CDR3 length: 13 residues. The sequencing used peripheral blood, collected in the first trimester of pregnancy. The origin of this receptor is a female donor with multiple sclerosis, enrolled in a pregnancy study. The rearrangement joins TRBV6-5 to TRBJ1-1, with D possibly being TRBD1 (6 bases). The CDR3 nucleotides read TGTGCCAGCATTCAACAGGGACTAACTGAAGCTTTCTTT. Translated, it gives CASIQQGLTEAFF.